A selection of T cell receptor beta chains follows, all from one sample in a study of naive and memory T cell subsets. TCRdb re-called the UMI-ligation and nested PCR reads through MiXCR, storing one row per CDR3 protein. The sample yields tens of thousands of distinct CDR3 sequences, less than 15% seen once. Sequenced material: effector memory CD4+ T cells from blood. The receptors were gathered from a human donor in good health. CDR3s include the opening cysteine and the closing phenylalanine or tryptophan. The D gene is left open where the match is weak. Rows may omit the clone size; those that give it use once, few, many or a size class.

D gene: .
V gene: TRBV30
clone size: .
J gene: TRBJ1-1
CDR3 protein: CAWKIMNTEAFF
CDR3 DNA: TGTGCCTGGAAAATCATGAACACTGAAGCTTTCTTT

D gene: .
V gene: TRBV7-8
clone size: few
J gene: TRBJ2-5
CDR3 protein: CASSFMGVQETQYF
CDR3 DNA: TGTGCCAGCAGCTTTATGGGGGTTCAAGAGACCCAGTACTTC

D gene: .
V gene: TRBV21-1
clone size: .
J gene: TRBJ2-7
CDR3 protein: CASSKGEAAYEQYF
CDR3 DNA: TGTGCCAGCAGCAAAGGAGAGGCCGCCTACGAGCAGTACTTC

D gene: .
V gene: TRBV5-1
clone size: few
J gene: TRBJ2-3
CDR3 protein: CASMRIETTSSTDTQYF
CDR3 DNA: TGCGCCAGCATGAGAATTGAGACAACGTCTAGCACAGATACGCAGTATTTT

D gene: .
V gene: TRBV12-3/TRBV12-4
clone size: .
J gene: TRBJ1-6
CDR3 protein: CASSSEGSSPLHF
CDR3 DNA: TGTGCCAGCAGTTCGGAGGGTTCCTCACCCCTCCACTTT

D gene: TRBD1
V gene: TRBV29-1
clone size: medium-sized
J gene: TRBJ2-5
CDR3 protein: CSVGSGTGSAETQYF
CDR3 DNA: TGCAGCGTGGGGTCGGGGACAGGGTCTGCGGAGACCCAGTACTTC

D gene: .
V gene: TRBV3-1
clone size: few
J gene: TRBJ2-2
CDR3 protein: CASSQSPQANTGELFF
CDR3 DNA: TGTGCCAGCAGCCAATCTCCACAGGCGAACACCGGGGAGCTGTTTTTT

D gene: .
V gene: TRBV28
clone size: .
J gene: TRBJ1-1
CDR3 protein: CASSLPGNTEAFF
CDR3 DNA: TGTGCCAGCAGTTTACCGGGGAACACTGAAGCTTTCTTT

D gene: .
V gene: TRBV20-1
clone size: .
J gene: TRBJ2-3
CDR3 protein: CSARDWRILVDTQYF
CDR3 DNA: TGCAGTGCTAGAGATTGGCGCATCCTGGTTGATACGCAGTATTTT

D gene: TRBD2
V gene: TRBV5-6
clone size: many
J gene: TRBJ2-1
CDR3 protein: CASRASGRAGIRYNEQFF
CDR3 DNA: TGTGCCAGCAGGGCTAGCGGGAGGGCCGGGATCCGCTACAATGAGCAGTTCTTC